The sequence of this TCR beta chain was determined in a study of quantifying T cell responses using KT2 cells (TCRdb year 2017). Describing the broader study: RNA was DNase-treated and reverse transcribed with TCR alpha and beta constant-region primers, mostly using SuperScript III. The efficiency of the T4 ligation step under optimum conditions was estimated to be greater than 9%. PCR2 was performed as a SYBR Green qPCR and was stopped at a predetermined fluorescence threshold so that over-amplification was avoided.

Known numbers of KT2, a T cell clone whose TCR had been sequenced previously, were spiked into unfractionated PBMC to test the sensitivity and accuracy of the pipeline. KT2 cells were mixed with a fixed number of PBMC to create a range of KT2-to-PBMC ratios. Receptor libraries were prepared by UMI-ligation and nested PCR. T4 RNA ligase 1 was used to ligate a single-stranded oligonucleotide containing the Illumina SP2 sequence and a UMI to the 3' end of the cDNA. PCR1 was run for 4 cycles (98 degrees C for 15 s, 69 degrees C for 30 s, 72 degrees C for 40 s), and an equimolar mix of RC1.1 and RC1.2, covering TRBC1 and TRBC2, was used as the beta primer. Starting at PCR2, TCR alpha and beta chains were handled separately, and sample indices and Illumina adaptors were added. The UMI, placed after an 8-base spacer, consisted of 12 random nucleotides arranged as two hexamers with a spacer between them. The libraries were sequenced on an Illumina MiSeq using v2 2x251 paired-end chemistry, usually with over 9 samples in each run. PhiX DNA at about 5-8% was added to each sequencing library to increase diversity. The authors' analysis ran thus. Raw reads were converted to FASTQ with bcl2fastq and demultiplexed by dual indices using Demultiplexor. Decombinator assigned V and J genes by tag matching, allowing a single base-pair mismatch. UMIs were used by Collapsinator to correct both sequencing errors and frequency errors caused by PCR heterogeneity. Decombinator identifiers were converted to nucleotide sequence by CDR3Translator, the sequences were translated to amino acids, and CDR3 was extracted using C- and N-terminal motifs. Each distinct KT2 TCR was counted as one cluster of KT2 sequences that shared a single unique molecular identifier. TCRdb passed the public sequencing reads through fastp at Q25 and MiXCR, retaining productive beta sequences. Each entry merges the rows of one CDR3 protein and shows their most common DNA and genes. None of the V and J calls come from the authors' own analysis; TCRdb made them. The sample table contains approximately 41,000 distinct CDR3 sequences; only one count was recorded for more than 15% of them. The ten largest make up 40% to 55% of the sample.

Comment on this clonotype: Its antigen target is currently unknown. Per-base qualities were not stored, and no clone one base away is much larger.

What the work shows at the level of the full study, not this receptor alone: Even at the lowest spike-in tested, roughly one KT2 cell per 100,000 PBMC, KT2 sequences were still detected. Counts of KT2 alpha and beta sequences scaled linearly with input KT2 cell number over several orders of magnitude. No side-by-side comparison between this pipeline and other TCR sequencing techniques was included in the study. Saturation in the detection of KT2 sequences was observed at very high KT2 spike-in numbers.

CDR1 and CDR2, looked up from the germline V gene, are KGHSH and LQKENI. After removal of 6 bases from V and 4 bases from J, the junction retains 7 bases not matched to a gene. Spanning cysteine to phenylalanine, the CDR3 consists of 14 amino acids. The kept DNA is CDR3 alone, 42 bases in frame from the first base. Sequencing used PBMCs spiked with cells of the T cell clone KT2. The receptor chain draws on TRBV18 and TRBJ2-7, and 9 bases in between align with TRBD1. This TCR came from a human donor. The CDR3 has the sequence CASSSGTGTYEQYF. The DNA reads as follows: TGTGCCAGCTCGTCCGGGACAGGGACGTACGAGCAGTACTTC.